This T cell receptor beta chain was recovered during a study of blood T cell repertoires in COVID-19 (dated by TCRdb to about 2020). General notes on the study: Collaborator samples came from the United States, Italy and Spain and covered acute and convalescent phases of COVID-19. The prospective study material was composed of cDNA or gDNA derived from T cells, B-cell-depleted T cells, or PBMCs. Subjects who had been exposed to COVID-19, were actively infected with it, or had recovered from it provided the deeply sampled blood TCRbeta repertoires that made up the dataset. The repertoires were released in a freely available public database meant as a resource for research on the immune response to SARS-CoV-2. The samples were drawn from the first 160 participants of the ongoing ImmuneRACE study and from 1,254 subjects provided by 6 global collaborators. Nearly every sample came with metadata listing a de-identified subject ID, COVID-19 status, age in years and sex. Where available, HLA class I and class II types were obtained from metadata supplied by the sample provider rather than from assay-based typing.

TCRbeta CDR3 regions were amplified from genomic DNA by means of the immunoSEQ Assay, a bias-controlled multiplex PCR. Concerning the study's data processing: The number of nucleated cells in each sample was estimated by amplification of reference gene primers within the assay. Sequence reads were collapsed and filtered to measure the absolute abundance of every unique TCRbeta CDR3 rearrangement. Productive Simpson clonality was computed per sample as the square root of Simpson's diversity index over productive rearrangements. TCRdb holds this immuneACCESS table with in-frame rearrangements only. Some clones are missing; in checked studies, unresolved V genes explain under half, and the rest has no known cause. Clone size and the V and J calls come from that table; the DNA yielded D and trimming. This sample gives about 170,000 clones in total; 75% to 90% of them show up just once. In total, the top ten clones hold approximately 4% of the sample.

The cysteine opens and the phenylalanine closes a CDR3 of 17 amino acids. Only the CDR3 portion is preserved as DNA: 51 bases, with reading frame beginning at the first base. V has 1 base trimmed and J has 2 bases trimmed; junction bases matching no gene number 7. Looking up the germline V gene (reference sequence) yields CDR1 LGHDT and CDR2 YNNKEL. Enrolling through a virtual design, the prospective study's participants ranged in age from roughly 18 to 89 years and lived across 20 to 30 United States geographic areas. Cohort assignment in the prospective study relied on participant-reported clinical history from a screening survey and a study questionnaire. Recovered participants in ImmuneRACE Cohort 3 were defined by two consecutive negative NP/OP PCR tests, clearance by a healthcare professional, or resolution of symptoms. Mobile phlebotomists in the prospective study collected whole blood, serum and a nasopharyngeal or oropharyngeal swab from every participant. Prospective study participants could optionally give additional blood draws and questionnaires over a roughly two-month period. Blood samples from the prospective study were shipped frozen or at room temperature prior to DNA extraction.

Of note for this clone: This receptor's antigen is unknown. Within one base of it there is no much larger clone, and no base qualities were kept.

Overall study outcomes, separate from this receptor: How much clinical and demographic metadata was included differed by source and by participant, and the metadata was provided uncurated.

The V gene is TRBV3-1 (or the pseudogene TRBV3-2) and the J gene is TRBJ1-4; the central 7 bases match TRBD1. The source material was PBMCs or T cells enriched from blood (not recorded which). This TCR came from a woman between 50 and 59 years old who had recovered from COVID-19. The nucleotide sequence is given as TGTGCCAGCAGCCAAGGCCTGACAGGGACCACTAATGAAAAACTGTTTTTT. Its product reads: CASSQGLTGTTNEKLFF.